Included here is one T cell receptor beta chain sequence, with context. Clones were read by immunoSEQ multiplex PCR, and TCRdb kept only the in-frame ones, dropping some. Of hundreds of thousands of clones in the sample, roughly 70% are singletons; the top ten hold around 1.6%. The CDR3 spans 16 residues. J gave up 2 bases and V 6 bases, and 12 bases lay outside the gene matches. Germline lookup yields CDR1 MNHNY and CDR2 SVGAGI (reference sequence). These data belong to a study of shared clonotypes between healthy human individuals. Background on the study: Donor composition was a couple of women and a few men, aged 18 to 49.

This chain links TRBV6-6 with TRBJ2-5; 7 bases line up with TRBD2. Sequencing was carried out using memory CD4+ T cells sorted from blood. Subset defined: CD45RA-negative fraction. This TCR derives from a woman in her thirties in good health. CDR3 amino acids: CASSPSRTRVQETQYF. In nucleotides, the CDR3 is TGTGCCAGCAGCCCCTCCCGGACTAGAGTTCAAGAGACCCAGTACTTC.